The rows below give T cell receptor beta chains drawn from one sample of a study of OX40 agonist ivuxolimab in advanced cancers. Assay: immunoSEQ multiplex PCR; the TCRdb copy retains only in-frame clones and omits some. Here the sample spans tens of thousands of clones, more than 85% being singletons. The sequencing here drew on CD4+ or CD8+ T cells sorted from blood, taken in a trial of the OX40 agonist ivuxolimab. All receptors derive from an adult with an advanced solid tumor such as melanoma, head and neck, liver or kidney cancer. CDR3s include the opening cysteine and the closing phenylalanine or tryptophan. D genes are given only for firm matches. Clone size is shown for a subset of rows, as once, few, many or a class of expanded clone.

cdr3_length	v_call	clone_size	d_call	j_call	cdr3_aa	cdr3_nt
18	TRBV5-1	-	TRBD2	TRBJ2-3	CASSGTSGSWEVTDTQYF	TGCGCCAGCAGCGGGACTAGCGGGAGCTGGGAGGTCACAGATACGCAGTATTTT
16	TRBV5-1	-	-	TRBJ1-5	CASSSLPGTGYQPQHF	TGCGCCAGCAGCTCGTTACCGGGCACAGGGTATCAGCCCCAGCATTTT
14	TRBV4-2	-	TRBD2	TRBJ2-1	CASSGGLARNEQFF	TGTGCCAGCAGTGGGGGACTAGCGAGAAATGAGCAGTTCTTC
15	TRBV5-4	-	TRBD2	TRBJ2-5	CASSYGLGREETQYF	TGTGCCAGCAGCTACGGACTAGGTCGGGAAGAGACCCAGTACTTC
16	TRBV10-1	-	TRBD2	TRBJ2-1	CASSETSGRAYNEQFF	TGCGCCAGCAGTGAAACGTCCGGGAGGGCCTACAATGAGCAGTTCTTC
13	TRBV13	-	-	TRBJ2-3	CASSLSPTDTQYF	TGTGCCAGCAGCTTAAGTCCCACAGATACGCAGTATTTT
14	TRBV7-9	-	-	TRBJ2-2	CASSLDGYTGELFF	TGTGCCAGCAGCTTAGACGGTTACACCGGGGAGCTGTTTTTT
16	TRBV18	-	-	TRBJ2-7	CASSTNSDSNYYEQYF	TGTGCCAGCTCAACTAATTCGGACAGTAACTACTACGAGCAGTACTTC
17	TRBV10-1	-	TRBD1	TRBJ2-6	CASRTGDRPSGANVLTF	TGCGCCAGCAGAACCGGGGACAGACCCTCTGGGGCCAACGTCCTGACTTTC
15	TRBV18	-	TRBD1	TRBJ1-2	CASSPRGQGVDGYTF	TGTGCCAGCTCACCTAGGGGACAGGGTGTAGATGGCTACACCTTC
14	TRBV7-6	-	TRBD2	TRBJ2-7	CASSYTSGDYEQYF	TGTGCCAGCAGCTACACTAGCGGAGATTACGAGCAGTACTTC
14	TRBV5-1	-	-	TRBJ2-1	CASSLTTTSNEQFF	TGCGCCAGCAGCTTGACCACGACTAGCAATGAGCAGTTCTTC
14	TRBV5-5	-	TRBD1	TRBJ1-1	CASRTGQGYTEAFF	TGTGCCAGCAGGACCGGACAGGGGTACACTGAAGCTTTCTTT
14	TRBV7-9	-	-	TRBJ1-5	CASSPQQGNQPQHF	TGTGCCAGCAGCCCCCAACAGGGCAATCAGCCCCAGCATTTT
15	TRBV5-1	-	-	TRBJ1-4	CASSPSDRRNEKLFF	TGCGCCAGCAGCCCTTCGGACAGAAGGAATGAAAAACTGTTTTTT
15	TRBV5-1	once	-	TRBJ2-3	CASSEGIGGTDTQYF	TGCGCCAGCAGCGAGGGTATTGGCGGCACAGATACGCAGTATTTT
16	TRBV9	few	TRBD1	TRBJ1-4	CASSAGQGGTNEKLFF	TGTGCCAGCAGCGCGGGACAGGGAGGTACTAATGAAAAACTGTTTTTT
12	TRBV30	-	-	TRBJ2-5	CAWGQGQETQYF	TGTGCCTGGGGGCAGGGGCAGGAGACCCAGTACTTC
14	TRBV2	once	-	TRBJ2-5	CASRGDSTRETQYF	TGTGCCAGCAGAGGGGACTCCACTCGGGAGACCCAGTACTTC
14	TRBV2	-	-	TRBJ1-1	CASSDGRGNTEAFF	TGTGCCAGCAGTGACGGCAGGGGGAACACTGAAGCTTTCTTT
15	TRBV5-1	-	TRBD1	TRBJ2-1	CASSSLTHTGGEQFF	TGCGCCAGCAGCTCGCTTACTCACACAGGGGGTGAGCAGTTCTTC
14	TRBV9	medium-sized	TRBD2	TRBJ2-7	CASSSGRSSYEQYF	TGTGCCAGCAGCTCCGGGAGGAGCTCCTACGAGCAGTACTTC
13	TRBV18	-	-	TRBJ1-2	CASSYDRRKGYTF	TGTGCCAGCTCATACGACAGGAGGAAGGGCTACACCTTC
15	TRBV6-6	-	-	TRBJ2-1	CASSSTRGPFNEQFF	TGTGCCAGCAGTTCCACTCGGGGCCCTTTCAATGAGCAGTTCTTC
15	TRBV30	-	TRBD2	TRBJ2-1	CAWSVLLAGINEQFF	TGTGCCTGGAGTGTACTACTAGCGGGGATCAATGAGCAGTTCTTC
14	TRBV5-1	-	-	TRBJ2-3	CASSLSQGSDTQYF	TGCGCCAGCAGCTTGTCGCAGGGCTCAGATACGCAGTATTTT
11	TRBV7-9	-	-	TRBJ2-6	CASSSANVLTF	TGTGCCAGCAGCTCCGCCAACGTCCTGACTTTC
16	TRBV7-8	-	TRBD2	TRBJ2-1	CASSARLAGGYNEQFF	TGTGCCAGCAGCGCACGACTAGCGGGAGGTTACAATGAGCAGTTCTTC
14	TRBV5-6	once	-	TRBJ2-5	CASTWFTVQETQYF	TGTGCCAGCACCTGGTTTACAGTCCAAGAGACCCAGTACTTC
13	TRBV7-3	-	-	TRBJ2-1	CASSLGDPNEQFF	TGTGCCAGCAGCCTCGGAGACCCCAATGAGCAGTTCTTC
14	TRBV7-2	-	TRBD1	TRBJ2-7	CASSRDRASYEQYF	TGTGCCAGCAGCCGGGACAGGGCGTCCTACGAGCAGTACTTC
15	TRBV7-8	-	TRBD1	TRBJ2-5	CASSIGTGGWETQYF	TGTGCCAGCAGCATTGGGACAGGGGGCTGGGAGACCCAGTACTTC
16	TRBV2	-	-	TRBJ1-1	CASSEQSTGFATEAFF	TGTGCCAGCAGTGAACAATCGACAGGATTCGCCACTGAAGCTTTCTTT
15	TRBV19	-	TRBD1	TRBJ1-2	CASSAEGGAFYGYTF	TGTGCCAGTAGTGCCGAAGGGGGCGCATTCTATGGCTACACCTTC
14	TRBV27	-	-	TRBJ1-5	CASSLQGFEQPQHF	TGTGCCAGCAGTTTACAGGGTTTCGAACAGCCCCAGCATTTT
13	TRBV7-9	-	-	TRBJ2-7	CASSPSGAYEQYF	TGTGCCAGCAGCCCCTCCGGGGCCTACGAGCAGTACTTC
15	TRBV6-5	-	-	TRBJ1-4	CASSYRFLGGEKLFF	TGTGCCAGCAGTTATCGATTCTTGGGGGGTGAAAAACTGTTTTTT
17	TRBV7-2	-	TRBD2	TRBJ2-1	CASSLVGTSGSQDEQFF	TGTGCCAGCAGCTTAGTAGGCACTAGCGGGAGTCAGGATGAGCAGTTCTTC
14	TRBV27	-	TRBD1	TRBJ1-4	CASSPQGRSEKLFF	TGTGCCAGCAGTCCACAGGGGAGGAGTGAAAAACTGTTTTTT
17	TRBV1	once	-	TRBJ2-3	CTSSVGELPTSTDTQYF	TGCACCAGCAGCGTGGGAGAGCTACCTACTAGCACAGATACGCAGTATTTT
19	TRBV11-3	-	TRBD1	TRBJ2-3	CASSLQTGGELGSTDTQYF	TGTGCCAGCAGCTTACAGACAGGGGGCGAACTTGGGAGCACAGATACGCAGTATTTT
13	TRBV6-6	-	TRBD1	TRBJ1-1	CASSMGQGKGAFF	TGTGCCAGCAGTATGGGACAGGGGAAGGGAGCTTTCTTT
14	TRBV9	once	-	TRBJ2-2	CASSVTQGSGELFF	TGTGCCAGCAGCGTGACTCAGGGGTCCGGGGAGCTGTTTTTT
15	TRBV15	-	-	TRBJ1-4	CATSRGGGNNEKLFF	TGTGCCACCAGCAGAGGGGGTGGGAATAATGAAAAACTGTTTTTT
16	TRBV5-4	-	TRBD2	TRBJ2-1	CASSPREGLAQAEQFF	TGTGCCAGCAGCCCGAGAGAGGGACTAGCGCAGGCTGAGCAGTTCTTC
15	TRBV5-1	-	TRBD1	TRBJ2-2	CASSWRQGVSGELFF	TGCGCCAGCAGCTGGCGACAGGGGGTGTCCGGGGAGCTGTTTTTT
12	TRBV28	-	-	TRBJ1-2	CASSLGPGGYTF	TGTGCCAGCAGTTTAGGGCCGGGAGGCTACACCTTC
13	TRBV7-8	few	TRBD1	TRBJ1-2	CASSRDRVRGYTF	TGTGCCAGCAGCAGGGACAGGGTTCGTGGCTACACCTTC
12	TRBV7-9	-	TRBD1	TRBJ1-2	CASSAGGRGYTF	TGTGCCAGCAGCGCAGGGGGCAGGGGCTACACCTTC
14	TRBV5-1	-	-	TRBJ2-7	CASSKPGASYEQYF	TGCGCCAGCAGCAAGCCGGGCGCATCCTACGAGCAGTACTTC
13	TRBV27	-	-	TRBJ2-7	CASSSTRTGEQYF	TGTGCCAGCAGCTCAACTCGGACGGGGGAGCAGTACTTC
15	TRBV15	-	TRBD2	TRBJ2-2	CATSLAGGATGELFF	TGTGCCACCAGCTTAGCGGGAGGGGCCACCGGGGAGCTGTTTTTT
14	TRBV4-1	once	-	TRBJ1-1	CASSQVDRNTEAFF	TGCGCCAGCAGCCAAGTTGATAGGAACACTGAAGCTTTCTTT
17	TRBV5-4	once	TRBD2	TRBJ2-3	CASRTSLLAGGSDTQYF	TGTGCCAGCAGAACTAGTTTGCTAGCGGGAGGCTCAGATACGCAGTATTTT
14	TRBV7-6	-	TRBD2	TRBJ2-7	CASSLGTSFYEQYF	TGTGCCAGCAGCTTGGGGACTAGTTTCTACGAGCAGTACTTC